Listed below are T cell receptor beta chains from one sample, sequenced in a study of response to subunit inactivated influenza vaccine. TCRdb recomputed calls from the RT-PCR reads with MiXCR, one row per CDR3 protein. The sample carries roughly 780,000 distinct CDR3 sequences, around 18% recorded once. The starting material was PBMCs from blood, obtained 4 to 6 days after vaccination. The receptors stem from a man in his forties or fifties who received an inactivated influenza vaccine. The conserved cysteine and the conserved F or W are not part of the CDR3 here. Each record gives: V gene, CDR3 protein.

TRBV20-1 SARDFTSGDEQF
TRBV7-9 ASVRGTGEVYEQF
TRBV27 ASSLLDPSNHEQY
TRBV4-2 ASSPAALIAKNIQY
TRBV9 ASSPEVYIYETQY
TRBV6-5 ASSYSQPSLGRQF
TRBV28 ASSRPGLAGGPGRVLNIQY
TRBV2 ASSRNSYNEQF
TRBV20-1 SARVTGGTMSYEQY
TRBV4-3 ASSQLTSGRNTGELF
TRBV20-1 SAEEQF
TRBV20-1 SARYPGLAKNIQY
TRBV28 ASSHLLGKAGWSNQPQH
TRBV7-2 ASSDRAGYGYT
TRBV5-4 ASSLRTGTIPLSSYEQY
TRBV29-1 SVGWDWVYNEQF
TRBV4-1 ASSQDYGLADTQY
TRBV4-3 ASSQGVGLGEQY
TRBV10-3 AISGSSATNTGELF
TRBV11-1 ASSWGTSVMSSYNEQF
TRBV12-3/TRBV12-4 ASSRESSYNSPLH
TRBV10-3 AIKADRATGELF
TRBV20-1 SARERTGQNSPLH
TRBV5-1 ASRVYERAEAF
TRBV2 ASRGGQAGLDEQF
TRBV4-2 ASSQDPSDTQY
TRBV7-8 ASSLQGVAYEQY
TRBV7-2 ASKSAGGTGELF
TRBV20-1 SARGAGPNTEAF
TRBV6-2/TRBV6-3 ASSPRQSRQETQY
TRBV4-3 ASSQTGGSPRMGTQF
TRBV29-1 SSSFSGSGTDTQY
TRBV12-3/TRBV12-4 ASRTSGSSYNEQF
TRBV7-2 ASSLPRDSYQETQY
TRBV20-1 SAEKDYGYT
TRBV5-1 ASSLVRRVTQY
TRBV10-2 ASSGGHQIGDTQY
TRBV7-9 ASSATVTEAF
TRBV18 ASSPVQGNNEAS
TRBV18 ASSPPRQGPLH
TRBV12-3/TRBV12-4 ASWEGVSSGEGEQF